The 10 T cell receptor beta chains listed next were all sequenced from one sample in a study of blood T cell repertoires in COVID-19. The assay was immunoSEQ multiplex PCR, and TCRdb's table has in-frame clones only and misses some. Among 330,000 or so clones listed, 80% to 90% were seen once. What was sequenced was PBMCs or T cells enriched from blood (not recorded which). The receptor source for this set is a young man who had recovered from COVID-19.

The chain uses TRBV5-1 and TRBJ2-2; D not certain. The CDR3 is 14 residues long. With 0 bases removed from V and 8 bases from J, the gap between germline ends came to 11 bases. CDR1 is SGHRS and CDR2 is YFSETQ in the germline V gene. CDR3 sequence: CASSLETTGGELFF. The CDR3 DNA reads TGCGCCAGCAGCTTGGAAACGACGGGTGGGGAGCTGTTTTTT.

This CDR3 is CASSLALRGGDEQYF. The DNA of the CDR3 is TGTGCCAGCAGCTTGGCGCTGCGGGGGGGCGACGAGCAGTACTTC. The chain is built from TRBV5-6 and TRBJ2-7, with TRBD2 matching over 9 bases. The CDR3 covers 15 residues. The V and J ends lost 0 bases and 5 bases, in that order; junction bases with no gene match: 6. Germline CDR1 and CDR2: SGHDT and YYEEEE.

A word on this clone: Other DNA sequences from this sample encode an identical CDR3 as well. The chain is built from TRBV9 and TRBJ1-2; TRBD1 agrees at 9 bases. Trimming cost V 2 bases and J 2 bases; bases outside gene matches: 1. The germline V gene encodes CDR1 SGDLS and CDR2 YYNGEE. This CDR3 region has 14 residues. The CDR3 DNA reads TGTGCCAGCAGCGTGGGACAGGGAAACTATGGCTACACCTTC. Protein: CASSVGQGNYGYTF.

J is TRBJ1-3 and V is TRBV11-2, with 8 bases lining up with TRBD1. The CDR3 has 17 residues. From germline, CDR1 is SGHAT and CDR2 FQNNGV. Losses at the gene ends were 1 base for V and 2 bases for J; bases not matched to a gene: 7. The CDR3 coding sequence is TGTGCCAGCAGCTTAGGGGCAGGGGGCTCCCCTGGAAACACCATATATTTT. Its translation: CASSLGAGGSPGNTIYF.

The gene calls are TRBV20-1 and TRBJ2-5; 11 bases map to TRBD2. With V trimmed by 3 bases and J by 5 bases, 14 bases remained unmatched. The CDR3 is made up of 17 amino acids. Germline loops: CDR1 DFQATT, CDR2 SNEGSKA (reference sequence). The CDR3 sequence: CSASSPRLAGYRETQYF. In nucleotides, the CDR3 is TGCAGTGCTAGTAGCCCGCGACTAGCGGGGTACCGGGAGACCCAGTACTTC.

The chain is built from TRBV30 and TRBJ1-5; 12 bases are shared with TRBD1. The junction had 6 bases not matched to a gene; V was cut back by 2 bases and J by 7 bases. The CDR3 loop spans 15 amino acids. Germline assignment: CDR1 GTSNPN and CDR2 SVGIG (reference sequence). The CDR3 is CAWSKGQGAWQPQHF. The DNA of the CDR3 is TGTGCCTGGAGTAAGGGACAGGGGGCTTGGCAGCCCCAGCATTTT.

CDR3 in DNA: TGTGCCAGCAGCGTAGGGGCGGGGGGTTACTACGAGCAGTACTTC. It specifies CASSVGAGGYYEQYF. V is TRBV9 and J is TRBJ2-7, with TRBD2 matching 8 bases. This CDR3 has 15 amino acids. The V and J ends lost 0 bases and 3 bases, in that order; junction bases with no gene match: 5. Looked up from germline, CDR1 is SGDLS and CDR2 is YYNGEE.

The rearrangement links TRBV18 to TRBJ1-5; TRBD1 matches 7 bases. The CDR3 is 14 amino acids. Germline values: CDR1 KGHSH, CDR2 LQKENI. V shed 3 bases and J 3 bases; nucleotides not matched to a gene: 2. The CDR3 coding sequence is TGTGCCAGCTCACCGGACAGGAACAATCAGCCCCAGCATTTT. Its translation is CASSPDRNNQPQHF. Supplemented by reference TRBV18 and TRBJ1-5, the full variable domain reads NAGVMQNPRHLVRRRGQEARLRCSPMKGHSHVYWYRQLPEEGLKFMVYLQKENIIDESGMPKERFSAEFPKEGPSILRIQQVVRGDSAAYFCASSPDRNNQPQHFGDGTRLSIL.

This chain links TRBV11-2 with TRBJ2-3, with TRBD2 matching 13 bases. V dropped 4 bases and J dropped 6; count of bases not matched to a gene: 10. In germline, CDR1 is SGHAT, CDR2 FQNNGV. The CDR3 runs to 17 residues. In DNA, the CDR3 is TGTGCCAGCAGCTCCCCACGACTAGCGGGGGGCTCCGATACGCAGTATTTT. Translated, it gives CASSSPRLAGGSDTQYF. Variable domain in full (rest from reference TRBV11-2 and TRBJ2-3): EAGVAQSPRYKIIEKRQSVAFWCNPISGHATLYWYQQILGQGPKLLIQFQNNGVVDDSQLPKDRFSAERLKGVDSTLKIQPAKLEDSAVYLCASSSPRLAGGSDTQYFGPGTRLTVL.

The rearrangement joins TRBV19 to TRBJ2-1; TRBD2 is a possible D gene (5 bases). CDR3 length: 15 amino acids. V was clipped by 4 bases and J by 8 bases, with 18 bases between them. Germline loops: CDR1 LNHDA, CDR2 SQIVND (reference sequence). The DNA for the CDR3 is TGTGCCAGTAGTAGTGGGTCGGGGAGAGGTCATGAGCAGTTCTTC. Translating gives CASSSGSGRGHEQFF.